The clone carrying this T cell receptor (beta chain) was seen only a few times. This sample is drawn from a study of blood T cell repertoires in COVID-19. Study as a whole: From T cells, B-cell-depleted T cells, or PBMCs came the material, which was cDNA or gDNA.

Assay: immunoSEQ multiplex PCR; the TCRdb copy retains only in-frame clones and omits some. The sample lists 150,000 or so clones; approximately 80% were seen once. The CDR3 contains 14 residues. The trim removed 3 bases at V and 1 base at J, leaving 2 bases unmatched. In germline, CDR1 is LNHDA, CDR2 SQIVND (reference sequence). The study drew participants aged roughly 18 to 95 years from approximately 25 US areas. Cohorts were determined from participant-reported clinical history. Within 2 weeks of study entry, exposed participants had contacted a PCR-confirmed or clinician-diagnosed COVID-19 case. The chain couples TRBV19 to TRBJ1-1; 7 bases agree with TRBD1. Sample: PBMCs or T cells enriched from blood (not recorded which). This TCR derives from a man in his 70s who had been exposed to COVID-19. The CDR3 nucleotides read TGTGCCAGTAGTATGGGGACAGCGAACACTGAAGCTTTCTTT. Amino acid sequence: CASSMGTANTEAFF.